The rows below give T cell receptor beta chains drawn from one sample of a study of early T cells in non-severe SARS-CoV-2 infection. Each CDR3 protein is one row after TCRdb ran MiXCR on the 5' RACE reads. The sample shows roughly 29,000 distinct CDR3 sequences, about 4.6% of them seen only once. The source material was whole blood. The receptors were gathered from an adult who was a healthcare worker with PCR-confirmed SARS-CoV-2 infection or an uninfected control (not recorded which). Both conserved end residues are part of each CDR3. Each record gives: J gene, V gene, CDR3 length, D gene, clone size, CDR3 DNA, CDR3 protein. A D gene is named only where the DNA matches it firmly. A clone size is listed for some rows: how often the clone was seen (once, few, many), or a class if it is expanded.

j_call: TRBJ1-4
v_call: TRBV6-1
cdr3_length: 14
d_call: NA
clone_size: many
cdr3_nt: TGTGCCAGCAGTGAATGGGGCGGTAATGAAAAACTGTTTTTT
cdr3_aa: CASSEWGGNEKLFF

j_call: TRBJ2-1
v_call: TRBV12-2
cdr3_length: 18
d_call: NA
clone_size: few
cdr3_nt: TGTGCAAGTCGCTTAGTGTCAGACCGGGACTCTCCCTACAATGAGCAGTTCTTC
cdr3_aa: CASRLVSDRDSPYNEQFF

j_call: TRBJ2-5
v_call: TRBV29-1
cdr3_length: 12
d_call: NA
clone_size: many
cdr3_nt: TGCAGCGTTGAACCGGGCGTGGAGACCCAGTACTTC
cdr3_aa: CSVEPGVETQYF

j_call: TRBJ1-1
v_call: TRBV12-3/TRBV12-4
cdr3_length: 13
d_call: NA
clone_size: many
cdr3_nt: TGTGCCAGCGCTCTCATCGGGGGGGATGAAGCTTTCTTT
cdr3_aa: CASALIGGDEAFF

j_call: TRBJ1-1
v_call: TRBV2
cdr3_length: 14
d_call: NA
clone_size: many
cdr3_nt: TGTGCCAGCAGCCTGGCGTGGGGGAACACTGAAGCTTTCTTT
cdr3_aa: CASSLAWGNTEAFF

j_call: TRBJ2-7
v_call: TRBV20-1
cdr3_length: 15
d_call: TRBD2
clone_size: few
cdr3_nt: TGCAGTGCTAGAGGGGGACTAGCGGGAGTCTACGAGCAGTACTTC
cdr3_aa: CSARGGLAGVYEQYF

j_call: TRBJ1-1
v_call: TRBV20-1
cdr3_length: 14
d_call: TRBD1
clone_size: few
cdr3_nt: TGCAGTGCTCGTCCCGGGACAGGGGACACTGAAGCTTTCTTT
cdr3_aa: CSARPGTGDTEAFF

j_call: TRBJ2-1
v_call: TRBV12-3/TRBV12-4
cdr3_length: 12
d_call: NA
clone_size: many
cdr3_nt: TGTGCCAGCAGTTTACCCCAGGGTTCCGAGTTCTTC
cdr3_aa: CASSLPQGSEFF

j_call: TRBJ2-1
v_call: TRBV6-6
cdr3_length: 14
d_call: NA
clone_size: NA
cdr3_nt: TGTGCCAGCAGTTTAGCAGGGCATACCGGTGAGCAGTTCTTC
cdr3_aa: CASSLAGHTGEQFF

j_call: TRBJ2-1
v_call: TRBV6-5
cdr3_length: 18
d_call: TRBD2
clone_size: few
cdr3_nt: TGTGCCAGCAGTTATTCGACTAGCGGGAGGTCTAGCGGCGATGAGCAGTTCTTC
cdr3_aa: CASSYSTSGRSSGDEQFF

j_call: TRBJ2-7
v_call: TRBV11-2
cdr3_length: 13
d_call: NA
clone_size: many
cdr3_nt: TGTGCCAGCAGCTTAGGGGGCAGCTACGAGCAGTACTTC
cdr3_aa: CASSLGGSYEQYF

j_call: TRBJ2-1
v_call: TRBV28
cdr3_length: 15
d_call: TRBD1
clone_size: NA
cdr3_nt: TGTGCCAGCACCCCTCACAGGGGCGGCAACAATGAGCAGTTCTTC
cdr3_aa: CASTPHRGGNNEQFF

j_call: TRBJ2-1
v_call: TRBV7-3
cdr3_length: 12
d_call: NA
clone_size: many
cdr3_nt: TGTGCCAGCAGCTCCCAGGGACATGAGCAGTTCTTC
cdr3_aa: CASSSQGHEQFF

j_call: TRBJ2-1
v_call: TRBV18
cdr3_length: 16
d_call: NA
clone_size: few
cdr3_nt: TGTGCCAGCTCACCTAACCGGGACTTCTCCTACAATGAGCAGTTCTTC
cdr3_aa: CASSPNRDFSYNEQFF

j_call: TRBJ1-2
v_call: TRBV20-1
cdr3_length: 15
d_call: TRBD1
clone_size: many
cdr3_nt: TGCAGTGCTAGCCGAAACAGGGGCGGCTCCGGTGGCTACACCTTC
cdr3_aa: CSASRNRGGSGGYTF

j_call: TRBJ2-3
v_call: TRBV5-1
cdr3_length: 15
d_call: NA
clone_size: many
cdr3_nt: TGCGCCAGCAGCTTCGGGTCGGACTTCACAGATACGCAGTATTTT
cdr3_aa: CASSFGSDFTDTQYF

j_call: TRBJ2-2
v_call: TRBV28
cdr3_length: 15
d_call: TRBD1
clone_size: many
cdr3_nt: TGTGCCAGCAGCCGGACAGGAACGCGAACCGGGGAGCTGTTTTTT
cdr3_aa: CASSRTGTRTGELFF

j_call: TRBJ2-5
v_call: TRBV28
cdr3_length: 16
d_call: NA
clone_size: many
cdr3_nt: TGTGCCAGCAGCCCTCAATGGATCGGACAACAAGAGACCCAGTACTTC
cdr3_aa: CASSPQWIGQQETQYF

j_call: TRBJ1-5
v_call: TRBV2
cdr3_length: 13
d_call: NA
clone_size: many
cdr3_nt: TGTGCCAGCAGACTAGACAGTTCTCAGCCCCAGCATTTT
cdr3_aa: CASRLDSSQPQHF

j_call: TRBJ1-6
v_call: TRBV9
cdr3_length: 16
d_call: NA
clone_size: many
cdr3_nt: TGTGCCAGCAGCGTAGTGGCGTTTCCTAATAATTCACCCCTCCACTTT
cdr3_aa: CASSVVAFPNNSPLHF

j_call: TRBJ2-1
v_call: TRBV2
cdr3_length: 13
d_call: NA
clone_size: medium-sized
cdr3_nt: TGTGCCAGCGTTTCCGGGACGAGCAATGAGCAGTTCTTC
cdr3_aa: CASVSGTSNEQFF

j_call: TRBJ2-1
v_call: TRBV7-9
cdr3_length: 13
d_call: NA
clone_size: many
cdr3_nt: TGTGCCAGCAGCTTTTTCGCCGGGGATGAGCAGTTCTTC
cdr3_aa: CASSFFAGDEQFF

j_call: TRBJ1-5
v_call: TRBV10-1
cdr3_length: 16
d_call: TRBD1
clone_size: many
cdr3_nt: TGCGCCAGCAGTGAAGAGGGGGCGAGAAGCAATCAGCCCCAGCATTTT
cdr3_aa: CASSEEGARSNQPQHF

j_call: TRBJ2-3
v_call: TRBV5-1
cdr3_length: 15
d_call: TRBD2
clone_size: many
cdr3_nt: TGCGCCAGCAGCATCGGACTAGTGGGCACAGATACGCAGTATTTT
cdr3_aa: CASSIGLVGTDTQYF

j_call: TRBJ2-5
v_call: TRBV5-1
cdr3_length: 14
d_call: NA
clone_size: many
cdr3_nt: TGCGCCAGCAGCTTGACGGGGGCACAAGAGACCCAGTACTTC
cdr3_aa: CASSLTGAQETQYF